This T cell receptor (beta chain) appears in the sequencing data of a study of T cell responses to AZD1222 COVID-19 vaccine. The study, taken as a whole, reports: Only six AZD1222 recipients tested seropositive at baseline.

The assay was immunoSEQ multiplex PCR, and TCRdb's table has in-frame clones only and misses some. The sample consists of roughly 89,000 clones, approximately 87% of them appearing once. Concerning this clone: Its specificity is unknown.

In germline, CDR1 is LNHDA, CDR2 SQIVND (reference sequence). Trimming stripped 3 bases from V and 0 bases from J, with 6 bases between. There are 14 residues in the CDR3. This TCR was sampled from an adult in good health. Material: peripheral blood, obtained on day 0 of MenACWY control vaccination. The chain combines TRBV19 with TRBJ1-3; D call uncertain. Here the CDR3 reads CASSMWISGNTIYF. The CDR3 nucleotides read TGTGCCAGTAGTATGTGGATCTCTGGAAACACCATATATTTT.